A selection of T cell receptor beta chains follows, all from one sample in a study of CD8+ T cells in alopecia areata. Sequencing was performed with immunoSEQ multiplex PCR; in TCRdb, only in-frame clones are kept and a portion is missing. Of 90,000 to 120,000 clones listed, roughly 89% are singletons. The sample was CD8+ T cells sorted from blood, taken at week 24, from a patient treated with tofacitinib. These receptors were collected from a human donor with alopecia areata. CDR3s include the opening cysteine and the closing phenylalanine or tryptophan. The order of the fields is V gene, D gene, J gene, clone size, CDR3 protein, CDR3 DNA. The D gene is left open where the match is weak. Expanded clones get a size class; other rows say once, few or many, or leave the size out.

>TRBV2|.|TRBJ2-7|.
CASSEGLQLYEQYF
TGTGCCAGCAGTGAAGGGCTCCAACTCTACGAGCAGTACTTC
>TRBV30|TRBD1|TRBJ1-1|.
CASTGTGGTEAFF
TGTGCCTCGACCGGGACAGGGGGTACTGAAGCTTTCTTT
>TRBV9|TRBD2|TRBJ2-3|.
CASSHYGGAIDTQYF
TGTGCCAGCAGCCACTACGGGGGGGCCATCGATACGCAGTATTTT
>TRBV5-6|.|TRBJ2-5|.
CASSLEGYGPQETQYF
TGTGCCAGCAGCTTGGAGGGCTACGGCCCCCAAGAGACCCAGTACTTC
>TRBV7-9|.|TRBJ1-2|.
CASSFGTEDHYGYTF
TGTGCCAGCAGCTTCGGGACCGAAGACCACTATGGCTACACCTTC
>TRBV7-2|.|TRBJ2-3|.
CASTEGGGVGTDTQYF
TGTGCCAGCACCGAAGGGGGCGGGGTGGGCACAGATACGCAGTATTTT
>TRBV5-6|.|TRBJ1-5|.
CASSLAGNQPQHF
TGTGCCAGCAGCTTGGCGGGGAATCAGCCCCAGCATTTT
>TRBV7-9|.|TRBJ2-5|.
CASSRGGAEQETQYF
TGTGCCAGCAGCCGAGGTGGGGCGGAGCAAGAGACCCAGTACTTC
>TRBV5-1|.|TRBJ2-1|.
CASSSNGWNEQFF
TGCGCCAGCAGCTCTAACGGGTGGAATGAGCAGTTCTTC
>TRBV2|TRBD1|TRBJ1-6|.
CASSERRDSSYNSPLHF
TGTGCCAGCAGTGAACGGAGGGACAGCTCCTATAATTCACCCCTCCACTTT
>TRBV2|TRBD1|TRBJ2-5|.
CASSPGTAAWEQYF
TGTGCCAGCAGTCCCGGGACAGCAGCCTGGGAGCAGTACTTC
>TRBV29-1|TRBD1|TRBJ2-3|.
CSAAGTATDTQYF
TGCAGCGCCGCCGGGACAGCCACAGATACGCAGTATTTT
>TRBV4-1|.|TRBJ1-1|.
CASSQDPNLAFSAAFF
TGCGCCAGCAGCCAAGATCCCAATTTGGCCTTTTCGGCAGCTTTCTTT
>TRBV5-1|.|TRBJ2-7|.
CASSLEAGSYEQYF
TGCGCCAGCAGCTTGGAGGCAGGGTCCTACGAGCAGTACTTC
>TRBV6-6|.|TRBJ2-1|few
CASSPVGGSIGEQFF
TGTGCCAGCAGCCCGGTGGGGGGTTCTATAGGAGAGCAGTTCTTC
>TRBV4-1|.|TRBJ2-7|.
CASSQVGGEQYF
TGCGCCAGCAGCCAAGTAGGAGGCGAGCAGTACTTC
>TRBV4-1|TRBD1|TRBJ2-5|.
CASSQVPGGIETQYF
TGCGCCAGCAGCCAAGTTCCAGGGGGCATAGAGACCCAGTACTTC
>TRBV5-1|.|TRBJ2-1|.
CASSFNTGNEQFF
TGCGCCAGCAGCTTCAACACGGGCAATGAGCAGTTCTTC
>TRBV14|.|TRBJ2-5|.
CASSQGLVLRETQYF
TGTGCCAGCAGCCAAGGCCTAGTCTTGCGGGAGACCCAGTACTTC
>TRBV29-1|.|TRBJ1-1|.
CSVEGGSVNTEAFF
TGCAGCGTTGAGGGGGGCAGTGTGAACACTGAAGCTTTCTTT
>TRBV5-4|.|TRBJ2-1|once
CASSFRGDPYNEQFF
TGTGCCAGCAGCTTCAGAGGGGATCCCTACAATGAGCAGTTCTTC
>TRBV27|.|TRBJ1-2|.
CASSPYQLIGQINYGYTF
TGTGCCAGCAGTCCCTACCAGTTAATCGGACAGATCAACTATGGCTACACCTTC